The rows below give T cell receptor beta chains drawn from one sample of a study of blood T cell repertoires in COVID-19. Sequenced by immunoSEQ multiplex PCR; TCRdb stores in-frame clones only, minus some. The profile shows fewer than 350,000 clones, about 90% of them singletons. Input material: peripheral blood. Receptors originate from a woman aged 25 to 39 with COVID-19, enrolled during active disease. Both conserved end residues are part of each CDR3. The D gene is left open where the match is weak. Size values are once, few and many counts, or a class for expanded clones, and some rows have none.

J gene	V gene	clone size	D gene	CDR3 length	CDR3 DNA	CDR3 protein
TRBJ1-1	TRBV6-2/TRBV6-3	NA	NA	16	TGTGCCAGCAGTTATAATACCCTGAGACAGAACACTGAAGCTTTCTTT	CASSYNTLRQNTEAFF
TRBJ2-3	TRBV5-8	once	NA	15	TGTGCCAGCAGCCGAAGGGACACGCACACAGATACGCAGTATTTT	CASSRRDTHTDTQYF
TRBJ2-5	TRBV7-7	NA	TRBD1	16	TGTGCCAGCAGCTCGATCCGGGACAGGGGGCGTGAGACCCAGTACTTC	CASSSIRDRGRETQYF
TRBJ1-4	TRBV2	NA	NA	14	TGTGCCAGCGCAAGATTCGCGACTAATGAAAAACTGTTTTTT	CASARFATNEKLFF
TRBJ2-2	TRBV12-3/TRBV12-4	once	NA	12	TGTGCCAGCAGTTCCCGGGTCGGGGAGCTGTTTTTT	CASSSRVGELFF
TRBJ1-2	TRBV3-1/TRBV3-2	NA	NA	16	TGTGCCAGCAGCCAAGATCTCGTGGAGGGTTACTATGGCTACACCTTC	CASSQDLVEGYYGYTF
TRBJ2-1	TRBV2	NA	NA	13	TGTGCCAGCAGTCTATTGAGTGACAATGAGCAGTTCTTC	CASSLLSDNEQFF
TRBJ2-2	TRBV7-9	once	TRBD2	15	TGTGCCAGCAGCCTCCCCGGGGGGGCCACCGGGGAGCTGTTTTTT	CASSLPGGATGELFF
TRBJ1-5	TRBV15	NA	NA	15	TGTGCCACCAGCAGAGCCACAGATAGCAATCAGCCCCAGCATTTT	CATSRATDSNQPQHF
TRBJ1-2	TRBV10-2	NA	TRBD1	14	TGCGCCAGCAGTGAGGTACAGGGGGCGAGCGGCTACACCTTC	CASSEVQGASGYTF
TRBJ2-1	TRBV12-5	NA	TRBD2	17	TGTGCTAGTGGCGAACGGGGTGGCGGGGGGGCCGGTAATGAGCAGTTCTTC	CASGERGGGGAGNEQFF
TRBJ2-7	TRBV2	NA	NA	16	TGTGCCAGCAGTGAGGTTTGGCGGGGGCCATACTACGAGCAGTACTTC	CASSEVWRGPYYEQYF
TRBJ2-7	TRBV5-6	NA	NA	14	TGTGCCAGCAGCTCGACCCCCAGGGTACACGAGCAGTACTTC	CASSSTPRVHEQYF
TRBJ2-5	TRBV4-1	NA	NA	15	TGCGCCAGCAGCCAAGATCGTCTAGAAAGAAAGACCCAGTACTTC	CASSQDRLERKTQYF
TRBJ2-3	TRBV6-5	NA	TRBD1	15	TGTGCCAGCACCCCCTGGACAGGGAGCACAGATACGCAGTATTTT	CASTPWTGSTDTQYF
TRBJ2-7	TRBV4-1	few	TRBD1	14	TGCGCCAGCAGCCTAGGGACAGGGCTGGCCGAGCAGTACTTC	CASSLGTGLAEQYF
TRBJ1-1	TRBV3-1/TRBV3-2	NA	TRBD1	14	TGTGCCAGCAAGGGACAGGGGAAGAACACTGAAGCTTTCTTT	CASKGQGKNTEAFF
TRBJ1-4	TRBV19	NA	TRBD1	16	TGTGCCAGTCGGGACAGGGGCGCCGCAACTAATGAAAAACTGTTTTTT	CASRDRGAATNEKLFF
TRBJ2-1	TRBV10-1	NA	TRBD2	18	TGCGCCAGCAGGAGACTAGCGGGGCCGGCAAGCTCCTACAATGAGCAGTTCTTC	CASRRLAGPASSYNEQFF
TRBJ1-2	TRBV9	few	TRBD1	13	TGTGCCAGCAGCGCGGACAGGGGGCTTGGCTACACCTTC	CASSADRGLGYTF
TRBJ1-6	TRBV28	NA	NA	16	TGTGCCAGCAGTCCCCCTCGGGGAGGACCCGTTTCACCCCTCCACTTT	CASSPPRGGPVSPLHF
TRBJ1-2	TRBV6-5	NA	NA	14	TGTGCCAGCAGGGGCTTGGACAGAAACTATGGCTACACCTTC	CASRGLDRNYGYTF
TRBJ1-1	TRBV6-6	NA	TRBD1	11	TGTGCCAGCAGGCACAGGGGGCGGGCTTTCTTT	CASRHRGRAFF
TRBJ2-1	TRBV6-4	NA	TRBD1	14	TGTGCCAGCAGTGACCTAGGGACAGGGAATGAGCAGTTCTTC	CASSDLGTGNEQFF
TRBJ1-2	TRBV10-3	NA	NA	14	TGTGCCATCAACGCGGGGGCCTATGGCTATGGCTACACCTTC	CAINAGAYGYGYTF
TRBJ2-7	TRBV5-1	NA	TRBD2	14	TGCGCCAGCAGCTTGGTAGCGGGGGGCTACGAGCAGTACTTC	CASSLVAGGYEQYF
TRBJ1-2	TRBV11-2	NA	NA	15	TGTGCCAGCAGCCCGCTGACAGCTAGTCGTGATGGCTACACCTTC	CASSPLTASRDGYTF
TRBJ1-4	TRBV6-5	NA	NA	16	TGTGCCAGCAGTTACTCAGTTCGGGGAGGCACTGAAAAACTGTTTTTT	CASSYSVRGGTEKLFF
TRBJ1-2	TRBV5-4	NA	NA	16	TGTGCCAGCAGCCCGGCGGCGAGGAGCACCTTCTATGGCTACACCTTC	CASSPAARSTFYGYTF
TRBJ2-7	TRBV6-1	once	NA	15	TGTGCCAGCAGTGAACTTTTACAGGTCCCTTACGAGCAGTACTTC	CASSELLQVPYEQYF
TRBJ1-2	TRBV5-6	NA	TRBD1	15	TGTGCCAGCAGTCCGCTCCTGGACAGGGGCTATGGCTACACCTTC	CASSPLLDRGYGYTF
TRBJ2-7	TRBV14	once	NA	16	TGTGCCAGCAGCCAAGGTAGCAGTCAGGGCTCCTACGAGCAGTACTTC	CASSQGSSQGSYEQYF
TRBJ1-3	TRBV7-9	NA	NA	17	TGTGCCAGCAGCTTGCGGGGCCCAGATGCCTCTGGAAACACCATATATTTT	CASSLRGPDASGNTIYF
TRBJ2-5	TRBV11-2	NA	NA	17	TGTGCCAGCAGCTTGACCGGTTTGGTAGCTAGGCCAGAGACCCAGTACTTC	CASSLTGLVARPETQYF
TRBJ1-6	TRBV27	NA	NA	14	TGTGCCAGCAGCCTTGGAGGGAGGATTTCACCCCTCCACTTT	CASSLGGRISPLHF
TRBJ1-1	TRBV16	NA	TRBD1	14	TGTGCCAGCAGTTTTGGACAGGGGGGGACTGAAGCTTTCTTT	CASSFGQGGTEAFF
TRBJ1-2	TRBV4-1	NA	NA	14	TGCGCCAGCAGCCAGGAACATCAGAGGGATGGCTACACCTTC	CASSQEHQRDGYTF
TRBJ2-7	TRBV21-1	NA	NA	17	TGTGCCAGCAGCAAGTACCTAACTCGGGACAGGACTTACGAGCAGTACTTC	CASSKYLTRDRTYEQYF
TRBJ2-7	TRBV9	NA	TRBD1	15	TGTGCCAGCAGCGGGGGCGGGACAGGCCTCTACGAGCAGTACTTC	CASSGGGTGLYEQYF
TRBJ2-2	TRBV11-3	NA	NA	12	TGTGCCAGCAGCTCTCGCACCGGGGAGCTGTTTTTT	CASSSRTGELFF
TRBJ1-5	TRBV18	NA	NA	16	TGTGCCAGCTCACCCCTAAGACAAGATAGCAATCAGCCCCAGCATTTT	CASSPLRQDSNQPQHF
TRBJ2-2	TRBV4-1	NA	TRBD2	15	TGCGCCAGCAGGAACGCGGGGGGAAACACCGGGGAGCTGTTTTTT	CASRNAGGNTGELFF
TRBJ1-2	TRBV5-1	NA	TRBD1	14	TGCGCCAGCAGCCCCGGACAGGGGGCTTTTGGCTACACCTTC	CASSPGQGAFGYTF
TRBJ1-5	TRBV5-5	NA	TRBD1	14	TGTGCCAGCAGCACAGACAGGGTAGGTCAGCCCCAGCATTTT	CASSTDRVGQPQHF
TRBJ1-2	TRBV6-5	NA	TRBD1	14	TGTGCCAGCAAGGATGACAGGGTGCACTATGGCTACACCTTC	CASKDDRVHYGYTF
TRBJ2-5	TRBV19	NA	NA	15	TGTGCCAGTAGTTCTCGCGGGCCTGTTTGGGGGACCCAGTACTTC	CASSSRGPVWGTQYF
TRBJ2-7	TRBV3-1/TRBV3-2	NA	NA	16	TGTGCCAGCAGCCGACCGACTAGGTCGGGGCTTTACGAGCAGTACTTC	CASSRPTRSGLYEQYF
TRBJ2-7	TRBV6-6	NA	NA	13	TGTGCCAGCAGTGGTGGGACTTCCTACGAGCAGTACTTC	CASSGGTSYEQYF
TRBJ1-1	TRBV19	few	NA	14	TGTGCCAGTAGTCCCGCGGGCTTGAACACTGAAGCTTTCTTT	CASSPAGLNTEAFF
TRBJ2-3	TRBV5-1	NA	NA	15	TGCGCCAGCAGCTTGAGAGGGGGATCGGGAGATACGCAGTATTTT	CASSLRGGSGDTQYF
TRBJ2-7	TRBV4-1	few	TRBD1	14	TGCGCCAGCAGCCATGACAGGGGAATAGGCGAGCAGTACTTC	CASSHDRGIGEQYF
TRBJ1-1	TRBV6-5	NA	NA	13	TGTGCCAGCAGGACAACGGTAAACACTGAAGCTTTCTTT	CASRTTVNTEAFF
TRBJ2-7	TRBV2	NA	NA	15	TGTGCCAGCAGTTGGGACCAGGGGCCCCCCTACGAGCAGTACTTC	CASSWDQGPPYEQYF
TRBJ2-1	TRBV7-9	NA	NA	16	TGTGCCAGCAGCCGAATCGACTACCTCTCCTACAATGAGCAGTTCTTC	CASSRIDYLSYNEQFF
TRBJ2-3	TRBV9	once	NA	13	TGTGCCAGCACCTCGCCCCCGGGGGATACGCAGTATTTT	CASTSPPGDTQYF
TRBJ1-1	TRBV2	NA	NA	13	TGTGCCAGCAGTGACCCCGTGAGGACTGAAGCTTTCTTT	CASSDPVRTEAFF
TRBJ2-5	TRBV14	NA	TRBD2	16	TGTGCCAGCAGTCTCGGGACTAGCGGGGGTCAAGAGACCCAGTACTTC	CASSLGTSGGQETQYF